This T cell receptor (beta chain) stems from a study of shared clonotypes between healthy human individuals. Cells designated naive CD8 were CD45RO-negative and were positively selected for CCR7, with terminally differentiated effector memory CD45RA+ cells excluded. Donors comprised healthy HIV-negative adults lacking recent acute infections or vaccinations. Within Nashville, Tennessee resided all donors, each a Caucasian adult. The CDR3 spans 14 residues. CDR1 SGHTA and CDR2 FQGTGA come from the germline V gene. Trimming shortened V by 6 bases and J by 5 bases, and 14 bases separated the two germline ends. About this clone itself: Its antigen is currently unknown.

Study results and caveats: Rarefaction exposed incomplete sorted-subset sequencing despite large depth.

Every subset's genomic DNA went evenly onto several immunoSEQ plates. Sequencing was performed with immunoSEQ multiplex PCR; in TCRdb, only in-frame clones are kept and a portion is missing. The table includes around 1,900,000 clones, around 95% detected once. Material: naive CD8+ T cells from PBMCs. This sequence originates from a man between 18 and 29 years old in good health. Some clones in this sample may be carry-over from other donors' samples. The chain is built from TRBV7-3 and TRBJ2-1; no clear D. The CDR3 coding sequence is TGTGCCAGCAGAAAAACGGGCAGAAACAATGAGCAGTTCTTC. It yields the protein CASRKTGRNNEQFF.